Listed below are T cell receptor beta chains from one sample, sequenced in a study of blood T cell repertoires in COVID-19. TCRdb's copy holds only in-frame clones and misses some; the assay was immunoSEQ multiplex PCR. The table lists roughly 190,000 clones, approximately 90% of them singletons. Sequencing was carried out using peripheral blood. These receptor sequences come from a man in his fifties with acute or convalescent COVID-19. Each CDR3 is given with its conserved first and last residue. Fields, in order: CDR3 DNA, CDR3 protein, J gene, V gene, CDR3 length, D gene. D genes are given only for firm matches.

DNA: TGTGCCAGCTCCCCGAGGGAGGGATTCTACAATGAGCAGTTCTTC; CDR3: CASSPREGFYNEQFF; J: TRBJ2-1; V: TRBV18; length: 15; D: TRBD2
DNA: TGTGCCAGCAGTCTAGCGGGGGGCGGCCACAATGAGCAGTTCTTC; CDR3: CASSLAGGGHNEQFF; J: TRBJ2-1; V: TRBV14; length: 15; D: TRBD2
DNA: TGTGCCAGCAGCTTAGAAGGGGCCAGCTCCTACGAGCAGTACTTC; CDR3: CASSLEGASSYEQYF; J: TRBJ2-7; V: TRBV7-9; length: 15; D: -
DNA: TGTGCCAGCAGTGTAGGACAGGGTCGAGAGCAGTTCTTC; CDR3: CASSVGQGREQFF; J: TRBJ2-1; V: TRBV2; length: 13; D: TRBD1
DNA: TGTGCCAGCAGCTTAGCCCGGTCGATAGCGGGGGACCCCCTCACAGATACGCAGTATTTT; CDR3: CASSLARSIAGDPLTDTQYF; J: TRBJ2-3; V: TRBV7-6; length: 20; D: TRBD2
DNA: TGTGCCAGCAGTACCCTACAGACTAGCAATCAGCCCCAGCATTTT; CDR3: CASSTLQTSNQPQHF; J: TRBJ1-5; V: TRBV6-5; length: 15; D: -
DNA: TGTGCCACCAGCAGCTACAGGGCCGATAATTCACCCCTCCACTTT; CDR3: CATSSYRADNSPLHF; J: TRBJ1-6; V: TRBV15; length: 15; D: -
DNA: TGTGCCAGCAGCTTACCGGGACTAGCGGGAGTTTACGAGCAGTACTTC; CDR3: CASSLPGLAGVYEQYF; J: TRBJ2-7; V: TRBV11-2; length: 16; D: TRBD2
DNA: TGTGCCAGCAGCTTGCGGAACAATGAGCAGTTCTTC; CDR3: CASSLRNNEQFF; J: TRBJ2-1; V: TRBV11-2; length: 12; D: -
DNA: TGCGCCAGCAGTCAATCGGGGGTGTGGAGGGCCGTGGGGTATGGCTACACCTTC; CDR3: CASSQSGVWRAVGYGYTF; J: TRBJ1-2; V: TRBV23-1; length: 18; D: -
DNA: TGTGCCAGCAGTTTCGCAGGCAGGACAGGAGGCTCCTATAATTCACCCCTCCACTTT; CDR3: CASSFAGRTGGSYNSPLHF; J: TRBJ1-6; V: TRBV28; length: 19; D: TRBD1
DNA: TGTGCCAGCAGTTACCCGAAGGAGCGGGGGGGCCCCGAGACCCAGTACTTC; CDR3: CASSYPKERGGPETQYF; J: TRBJ2-5; V: TRBV6-2/TRBV6-3; length: 17; D: TRBD2
DNA: TGTGCCAGCTCACCGCTGGGACAGGGAATGAACACTGAAGCTTTCTTT; CDR3: CASSPLGQGMNTEAFF; J: TRBJ1-1; V: TRBV18; length: 16; D: TRBD1
DNA: TGTGCCAGCAGCTTAGCGGAGCCAGGGGGCTCAGGGGAGACCCAGTACTTC; CDR3: CASSLAEPGGSGETQYF; J: TRBJ2-5; V: TRBV7-8; length: 17; D: TRBD1
DNA: TGCGCCAGCAGCCAGACTAGCGCGGTTGAGCAGTTCTTC; CDR3: CASSQTSAVEQFF; J: TRBJ2-1; V: TRBV4-3; length: 13; D: TRBD2
DNA: TGTGCCAGCAGTTTAGCAGGGCAACCAGATACGCAGTATTTT; CDR3: CASSLAGQPDTQYF; J: TRBJ2-3; V: TRBV28; length: 14; D: -
DNA: TGTGCCAGCAGCTTAGGCCAGGGAGGGACCCAGTACTTC; CDR3: CASSLGQGGTQYF; J: TRBJ2-5; V: TRBV7-6; length: 13; D: -